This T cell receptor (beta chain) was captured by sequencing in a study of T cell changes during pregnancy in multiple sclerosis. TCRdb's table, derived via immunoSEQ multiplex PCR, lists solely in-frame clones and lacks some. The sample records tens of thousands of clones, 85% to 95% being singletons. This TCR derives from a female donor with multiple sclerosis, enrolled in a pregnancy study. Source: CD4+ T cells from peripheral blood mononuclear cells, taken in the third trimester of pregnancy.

CDR3 sequence: CASSYRDRNTEAFF. The DNA of the CDR3 is TGTGCCAGCAGCTACCGGGACAGGAACACTGAAGCTTTCTTT. V gene TRBV7-2 combines with J gene TRBJ1-1; 7 nucleotides align to TRBD1. The V gene end was trimmed by 4 bases and the J gene end by 1 base; junction bases not matched to a gene: 3. Germline-derived CDR1 and CDR2 are SGHTA and FQGNSA. This CDR3 is built from 14 residues.